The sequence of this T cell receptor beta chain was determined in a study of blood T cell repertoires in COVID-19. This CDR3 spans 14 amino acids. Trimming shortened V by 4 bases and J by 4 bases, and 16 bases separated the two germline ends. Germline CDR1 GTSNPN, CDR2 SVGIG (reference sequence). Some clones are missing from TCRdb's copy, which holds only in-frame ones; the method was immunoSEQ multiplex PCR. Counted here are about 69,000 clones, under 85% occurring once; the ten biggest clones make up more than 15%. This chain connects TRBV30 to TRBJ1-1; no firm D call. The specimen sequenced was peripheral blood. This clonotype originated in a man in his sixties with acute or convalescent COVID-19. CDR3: CAWILSGVGTEAFF. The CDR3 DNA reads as TGTGCCTGGATTTTATCCGGGGTGGGCACTGAAGCTTTCTTT.